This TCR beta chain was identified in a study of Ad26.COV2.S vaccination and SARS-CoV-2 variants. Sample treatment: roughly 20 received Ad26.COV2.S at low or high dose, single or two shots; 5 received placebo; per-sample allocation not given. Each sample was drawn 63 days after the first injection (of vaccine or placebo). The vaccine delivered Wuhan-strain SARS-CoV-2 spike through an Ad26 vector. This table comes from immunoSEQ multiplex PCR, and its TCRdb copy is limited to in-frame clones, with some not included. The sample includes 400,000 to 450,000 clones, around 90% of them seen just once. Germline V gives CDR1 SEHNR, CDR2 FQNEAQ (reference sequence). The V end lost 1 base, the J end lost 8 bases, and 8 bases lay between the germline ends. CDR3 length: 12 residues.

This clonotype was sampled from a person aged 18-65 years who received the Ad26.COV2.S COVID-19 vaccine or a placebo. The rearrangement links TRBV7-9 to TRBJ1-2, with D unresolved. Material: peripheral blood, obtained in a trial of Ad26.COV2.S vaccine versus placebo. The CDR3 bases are TGTGCCAGCAGCTTAGACGAGTGGGGCTACACCTTC. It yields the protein CASSLDEWGYTF.